Listed below are T cell receptor beta chains from one sample, sequenced in a study of human versus mouse CDR3 diversity and MHC coevolution. Some clones are missing from TCRdb's copy, which holds only in-frame ones; the method was immunoSEQ multiplex PCR. This table has tens of thousands of clones, roughly 94% appearing once. The sequenced sample was naive CD4+ T cells from blood. Receptor source: a person in their sixties or seventies in good health. Each CDR3 is given with its conserved first and last residue. Each record gives: D gene, V gene, CDR3 length, clone size, J gene, CDR3 protein, CDR3 DNA. The D gene is left open where the match is weak. Only some rows state a clone size, as once, few, many or a class for expanded clones.

d_call: NA
v_call: TRBV4-1
cdr3_length: 14
clone_size: once
j_call: TRBJ2-5
cdr3_aa: CASSQGGAQETQYF
cdr3_nt: TGCGCCAGCAGCCAAGGCGGTGCCCAAGAGACCCAGTACTTC

d_call: NA
v_call: TRBV5-1
cdr3_length: 15
clone_size: NA
j_call: TRBJ2-7
cdr3_aa: CASSLDTVSSYEQYF
cdr3_nt: TGCGCCAGCAGCTTGGATACGGTGAGCTCCTACGAGCAGTACTTC

d_call: TRBD1
v_call: TRBV5-1
cdr3_length: 16
clone_size: NA
j_call: TRBJ1-3
cdr3_aa: CASSFGGTGEGNTIYF
cdr3_nt: TGCGCCAGCAGCTTCGGGGGGACAGGGGAAGGAAACACCATATATTTT

d_call: NA
v_call: TRBV10-2
cdr3_length: 13
clone_size: NA
j_call: TRBJ1-2
cdr3_aa: CASVPGGNYGYTF
cdr3_nt: TGCGCCAGCGTCCCGGGCGGGAACTATGGCTACACCTTC

d_call: TRBD2
v_call: TRBV5-1
cdr3_length: 15
clone_size: NA
j_call: TRBJ2-2
cdr3_aa: CASSSGLAGTGELFF
cdr3_nt: TGCGCCAGCAGCTCGGGACTAGCGGGAACCGGGGAGCTGTTTTTT

d_call: NA
v_call: TRBV18
cdr3_length: 16
clone_size: NA
j_call: TRBJ2-7
cdr3_aa: CASSPLFGGGFYEQYF
cdr3_nt: TGTGCCAGCTCACCACTCTTCGGAGGAGGTTTCTACGAGCAGTACTTC

d_call: TRBD2
v_call: TRBV6-5
cdr3_length: 15
clone_size: NA
j_call: TRBJ2-7
cdr3_aa: CASSYSYQREYVQYF
cdr3_nt: TGTGCCAGCAGTTACTCGTACCAGCGGGAGTACGTGCAGTACTTC

d_call: TRBD1
v_call: TRBV28
cdr3_length: 15
clone_size: NA
j_call: TRBJ2-7
cdr3_aa: CASSPGTGYAYEQYF
cdr3_nt: TGTGCCAGCAGTCCTGGGACAGGATACGCCTACGAGCAGTACTTC

d_call: NA
v_call: TRBV6-5
cdr3_length: 14
clone_size: NA
j_call: TRBJ1-4
cdr3_aa: CASSSEGRNEKLFF
cdr3_nt: TGTGCCAGCAGTTCGGAAGGGAGGAATGAAAAACTGTTTTTT

d_call: NA
v_call: TRBV7-9
cdr3_length: 15
clone_size: NA
j_call: TRBJ2-3
cdr3_aa: CASSLDGSGTDTQYF
cdr3_nt: TGTGCCAGCAGCTTAGACGGGAGTGGAACAGATACGCAGTATTTT

d_call: NA
v_call: TRBV5-4
cdr3_length: 16
clone_size: NA
j_call: TRBJ1-3
cdr3_aa: CASTLRAPGSGNTIYF
cdr3_nt: TGTGCCAGCACCCTGAGGGCTCCCGGCTCTGGAAACACCATATATTTT

d_call: TRBD1
v_call: TRBV25-1
cdr3_length: 16
clone_size: NA
j_call: TRBJ2-7
cdr3_aa: CASSGYPIQGAPKQYF
cdr3_nt: TGTGCCAGCAGTGGATACCCAATACAGGGGGCGCCTAAGCAGTACTTC

d_call: TRBD1
v_call: TRBV9
cdr3_length: 16
clone_size: NA
j_call: TRBJ1-6
cdr3_aa: CASSVAGQGGDSPLHF
cdr3_nt: TGTGCCAGCAGCGTAGCGGGACAGGGAGGGGATTCACCCCTCCACTTT

d_call: NA
v_call: TRBV5-4
cdr3_length: 14
clone_size: NA
j_call: TRBJ1-1
cdr3_aa: CASSLWGRNTEAFF
cdr3_nt: TGTGCCAGCAGCTTGTGGGGGCGAAACACTGAAGCTTTCTTT

d_call: TRBD2
v_call: TRBV4-1
cdr3_length: 16
clone_size: once
j_call: TRBJ2-5
cdr3_aa: CASSQGSGREVETQYF
cdr3_nt: TGCGCCAGCAGCCAAGGGTCCGGGAGGGAGGTGGAGACCCAGTACTTC

d_call: NA
v_call: TRBV19
cdr3_length: 15
clone_size: NA
j_call: TRBJ1-2
cdr3_aa: CASSMGWAGNGGYTF
cdr3_nt: TGTGCCAGTAGTATGGGTTGGGCGGGGAATGGTGGCTACACCTTC

d_call: NA
v_call: TRBV5-4
cdr3_length: 14
clone_size: NA
j_call: TRBJ1-1
cdr3_aa: CASSLARGNTEAFF
cdr3_nt: TGTGCCAGCAGCTTGGCCAGGGGAAACACTGAAGCTTTCTTT

d_call: TRBD2
v_call: TRBV9
cdr3_length: 14
clone_size: NA
j_call: TRBJ2-5
cdr3_aa: CASSTGLAGETQYF
cdr3_nt: TGTGCCAGCTCGACGGGACTAGCGGGAGAGACCCAGTACTTC

d_call: TRBD1
v_call: TRBV2
cdr3_length: 16
clone_size: NA
j_call: TRBJ1-1
cdr3_aa: CAIKSGTGLLGTEAFF
cdr3_nt: TGTGCCATCAAATCCGGGACAGGGCTATTGGGGACTGAAGCTTTCTTT

d_call: TRBD1
v_call: TRBV19
cdr3_length: 16
clone_size: NA
j_call: TRBJ2-1
cdr3_aa: CASTLGQGQPYNEQFF
cdr3_nt: TGTGCCAGTACCTTGGGACAGGGCCAACCCTACAATGAGCAGTTCTTC

d_call: TRBD1
v_call: TRBV7-2
cdr3_length: 16
clone_size: NA
j_call: TRBJ1-2
cdr3_aa: CASSSSRAGGEYGYTF
cdr3_nt: TGTGCCAGCAGCTCCAGTCGGGCAGGGGGAGAGTATGGCTACACCTTC

d_call: NA
v_call: TRBV7-9
cdr3_length: 15
clone_size: NA
j_call: TRBJ1-2
cdr3_aa: CASSTDATGPLGYTF
cdr3_nt: TGTGCCAGCAGCACCGATGCTACAGGGCCCTTGGGCTACACCTTC

d_call: NA
v_call: TRBV6-5
cdr3_length: 15
clone_size: NA
j_call: TRBJ1-2
cdr3_aa: CASSYSPQGNYGYTF
cdr3_nt: TGTGCCAGCAGTTACTCGCCCCAGGGTAACTATGGCTACACCTTC

d_call: TRBD1
v_call: TRBV4-1
cdr3_length: 17
clone_size: NA
j_call: TRBJ2-2
cdr3_aa: CASSWGGTGGQTGELFF
cdr3_nt: TGCGCCAGCAGCTGGGGCGGGACAGGGGGCCAAACCGGGGAGCTGTTTTTT

d_call: TRBD2
v_call: TRBV19
cdr3_length: 15
clone_size: NA
j_call: TRBJ2-1
cdr3_aa: CASSISVAGGDEQFF
cdr3_nt: TGTGCCAGTAGTATCTCGGTAGCGGGAGGAGATGAGCAGTTCTTC

d_call: NA
v_call: TRBV18
cdr3_length: 17
clone_size: few
j_call: TRBJ1-3
cdr3_aa: CASSLLEVQSSGNTIYF
cdr3_nt: TGTGCCAGCTCACTATTGGAGGTTCAGAGCTCTGGAAACACCATATATTTT

d_call: TRBD2
v_call: TRBV9
cdr3_length: 17
clone_size: NA
j_call: TRBJ2-2
cdr3_aa: CASSVSGAGGPTGELFF
cdr3_nt: TGTGCCAGCAGCGTTAGCGGTGCGGGAGGGCCGACCGGGGAGCTGTTTTTT

d_call: TRBD2
v_call: TRBV12-5
cdr3_length: 15
clone_size: NA
j_call: TRBJ2-7
cdr3_aa: CASVASGGSSYEQYF
cdr3_nt: TGTGCTAGTGTCGCGAGTGGCGGGAGCTCCTACGAGCAGTACTTC

d_call: NA
v_call: TRBV9
cdr3_length: 13
clone_size: NA
j_call: TRBJ2-7
cdr3_aa: CASSVVGAGEQYF
cdr3_nt: TGTGCCAGCAGCGTAGTCGGGGCGGGGGAGCAGTACTTC

d_call: TRBD1
v_call: TRBV5-1
cdr3_length: 16
clone_size: NA
j_call: TRBJ2-2
cdr3_aa: CASSLASGTGIGELFF
cdr3_nt: TGCGCCAGCAGCCTTGCCTCCGGGACAGGCATCGGGGAGCTGTTTTTT

d_call: NA
v_call: TRBV9
cdr3_length: 13
clone_size: once
j_call: TRBJ2-3
cdr3_aa: CASSVGDLDTQYF
cdr3_nt: TGTGCCAGCAGCGTAGGAGACTTGGATACGCAGTATTTT

d_call: TRBD2
v_call: TRBV5-1
cdr3_length: 14
clone_size: NA
j_call: TRBJ2-1
cdr3_aa: CASTWLAGEGEQFF
cdr3_nt: TGCGCCAGCACTTGGCTAGCGGGAGAAGGTGAGCAGTTCTTC

d_call: NA
v_call: TRBV7-3
cdr3_length: 19
clone_size: NA
j_call: TRBJ2-6
cdr3_aa: CASSLGRGRPSSGANVLTF
cdr3_nt: TGTGCCAGCAGCTTAGGCAGGGGCCGACCTAGCTCTGGGGCCAACGTCCTGACTTTC

d_call: NA
v_call: TRBV10-1
cdr3_length: 13
clone_size: NA
j_call: TRBJ2-2
cdr3_aa: CATRGSSTGELFF
cdr3_nt: TGCGCCACCCGTGGTAGCTCCACCGGGGAGCTGTTTTTT

d_call: NA
v_call: TRBV5-6
cdr3_length: 13
clone_size: NA
j_call: TRBJ1-2
cdr3_aa: CASSSDTFYGYTF
cdr3_nt: TGTGCCAGCAGCTCGGACACATTCTATGGCTACACCTTC

d_call: TRBD1
v_call: TRBV7-8
cdr3_length: 17
clone_size: NA
j_call: TRBJ1-2
cdr3_aa: CASSLGVADRANYGYTF
cdr3_nt: TGTGCCAGCAGCTTAGGAGTAGCAGACAGGGCAAACTATGGCTACACCTTC

d_call: TRBD2
v_call: TRBV5-4
cdr3_length: 15
clone_size: once
j_call: TRBJ2-3
cdr3_aa: CASSRGGEITDTQYF
cdr3_nt: TGTGCCAGCAGCCGGGGGGGGGAGATTACAGATACGCAGTATTTT

d_call: TRBD2
v_call: TRBV6-6
cdr3_length: 14
clone_size: NA
j_call: TRBJ2-1
cdr3_aa: CASSYSGTSPEQFF
cdr3_nt: TGTGCCAGCAGTTACTCGGGGACTAGCCCCGAGCAGTTCTTC

d_call: NA
v_call: TRBV19
cdr3_length: 14
clone_size: NA
j_call: TRBJ1-5
cdr3_aa: CASSGQISNQPQHF
cdr3_nt: TGTGCCAGTAGTGGACAGATTAGCAATCAGCCCCAGCATTTT

d_call: TRBD1
v_call: TRBV4-1
cdr3_length: 16
clone_size: NA
j_call: TRBJ2-7
cdr3_aa: CASSQRPPGQGGEQYF
cdr3_nt: TGCGCCAGCAGCCAACGGCCCCCGGGACAGGGAGGAGAGCAGTACTTC

d_call: NA
v_call: TRBV6-5
cdr3_length: 14
clone_size: NA
j_call: TRBJ1-5
cdr3_aa: CASRSAQGVQPQHF
cdr3_nt: TGTGCCAGCCGCTCCGCACAGGGAGTCCAGCCCCAGCATTTT

d_call: TRBD2
v_call: TRBV7-3
cdr3_length: 17
clone_size: NA
j_call: TRBJ2-1
cdr3_aa: CASSPPGLAGGKNEQFF
cdr3_nt: TGTGCCAGCAGCCCACCGGGACTAGCGGGAGGGAAGAATGAGCAGTTCTTC

d_call: TRBD1
v_call: TRBV27
cdr3_length: 13
clone_size: NA
j_call: TRBJ2-5
cdr3_aa: CASSRQGLETQYF
cdr3_nt: TGTGCCAGCAGTCGACAGGGCCTGGAGACCCAGTACTTC

d_call: TRBD1
v_call: TRBV11-3
cdr3_length: 16
clone_size: NA
j_call: TRBJ2-1
cdr3_aa: CASSVSSGQGYNEQFF
cdr3_nt: TGTGCCAGCAGCGTATCGTCGGGACAGGGGTACAATGAGCAGTTCTTC

d_call: NA
v_call: TRBV25-1
cdr3_length: 14
clone_size: NA
j_call: TRBJ1-2
cdr3_aa: CASSEWGPTYGYTF
cdr3_nt: TGTGCCAGCAGTGAATGGGGGCCCACCTATGGCTACACCTTC

d_call: NA
v_call: TRBV2
cdr3_length: 15
clone_size: NA
j_call: TRBJ1-1
cdr3_aa: CASSEVGRGFTEAFF
cdr3_nt: TGTGCCAGCAGTGAAGTTGGAAGGGGATTCACTGAAGCTTTCTTT

d_call: NA
v_call: TRBV5-1
cdr3_length: 14
clone_size: NA
j_call: TRBJ2-2
cdr3_aa: CASSLVGGTGELFF
cdr3_nt: TGCGCCAGCAGCTTGGTGGGGGGCACCGGGGAGCTGTTTTTT

d_call: TRBD1
v_call: TRBV7-9
cdr3_length: 13
clone_size: NA
j_call: TRBJ1-6
cdr3_aa: CASSLGGTVPLHF
cdr3_nt: TGTGCCAGCAGCTTAGGGGGGACAGTTCCCCTCCACTTT

d_call: TRBD2
v_call: TRBV2
cdr3_length: 16
clone_size: NA
j_call: TRBJ2-1
cdr3_aa: CASRYGLAGSYNEQFF
cdr3_nt: TGTGCCAGCAGATATGGACTAGCGGGCTCCTACAATGAGCAGTTCTTC

d_call: TRBD1
v_call: TRBV28
cdr3_length: 13
clone_size: few
j_call: TRBJ1-4
cdr3_aa: CASRYDRGEKLFF
cdr3_nt: TGTGCCAGCAGGTACGACAGGGGTGAAAAACTGTTTTTT

d_call: NA
v_call: TRBV18
cdr3_length: 13
clone_size: NA
j_call: TRBJ2-5
cdr3_aa: CASSPDTGETQYF
cdr3_nt: TGTGCCAGCTCACCGGACACCGGAGAGACCCAGTACTTC

d_call: NA
v_call: TRBV5-1
cdr3_length: 14
clone_size: once
j_call: TRBJ2-1
cdr3_aa: CASSLEQGSDEQFF
cdr3_nt: TGCGCCAGCAGCTTGGAGCAGGGCAGCGATGAGCAGTTCTTC

d_call: TRBD2
v_call: TRBV7-2
cdr3_length: 19
clone_size: NA
j_call: TRBJ2-3
cdr3_aa: CASSLGVLAGRTSTDTQYF
cdr3_nt: TGTGCCAGCAGCTTAGGAGTGCTAGCGGGCCGTACTAGCACAGATACGCAGTATTTT

d_call: TRBD2
v_call: TRBV9
cdr3_length: 15
clone_size: NA
j_call: TRBJ2-1
cdr3_aa: CASSVGASGSLGQFF
cdr3_nt: TGTGCCAGCAGCGTAGGGGCTAGCGGGAGTTTGGGGCAGTTCTTC

d_call: TRBD1
v_call: TRBV19
cdr3_length: 19
clone_size: NA
j_call: TRBJ1-5
cdr3_aa: CASSVTGGQGRYSNQPQHF
cdr3_nt: TGTGCCAGTAGTGTAACTGGAGGACAGGGGAGATATAGCAATCAGCCCCAGCATTTT

d_call: NA
v_call: TRBV10-3
cdr3_length: 15
clone_size: NA
j_call: TRBJ1-1
cdr3_aa: CAISDGAARNTEAFF
cdr3_nt: TGTGCCATCAGTGATGGGGCGGCGAGGAACACTGAAGCTTTCTTT